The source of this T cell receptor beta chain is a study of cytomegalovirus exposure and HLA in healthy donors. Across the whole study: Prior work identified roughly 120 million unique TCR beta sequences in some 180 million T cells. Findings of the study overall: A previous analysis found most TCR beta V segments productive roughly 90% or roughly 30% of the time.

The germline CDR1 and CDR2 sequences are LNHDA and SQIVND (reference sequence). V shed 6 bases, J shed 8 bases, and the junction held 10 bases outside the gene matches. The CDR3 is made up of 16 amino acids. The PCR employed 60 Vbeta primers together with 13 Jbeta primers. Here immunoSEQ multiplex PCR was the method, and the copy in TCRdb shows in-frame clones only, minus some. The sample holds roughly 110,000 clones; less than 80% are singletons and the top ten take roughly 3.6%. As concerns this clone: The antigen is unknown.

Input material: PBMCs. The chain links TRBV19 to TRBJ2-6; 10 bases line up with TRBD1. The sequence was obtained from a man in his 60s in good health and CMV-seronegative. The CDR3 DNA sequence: TGTGCCAGTAGGATGTCCGGGACAGGGGAATCCAACGTCCTGACTTTC. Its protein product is CASRMSGTGESNVLTF.